This TCR beta chain was sequenced for a study of CD8 T cells in Susac syndrome. Findings of the study overall: The Susac syndrome CD4+ T cell repertoires displayed no clonal expansion.

With random hexamers, reverse transcription was performed on about 0.5 to 1 ug of RNA. Multiplex immunoSEQ PCR targeted 54 Vbeta and 13 Jbeta TCR beta segments. One entry per CDR3 protein results from TCRdb running MiXCR on the immunoSEQ multiplex PCR reads. The table includes around 71,000 distinct CDR3 sequences, approximately 93% detected once. Trimming removed 4 bases at V and 9 bases at J, with 15 bases between. This CDR3 is built from 13 residues. CDR1 SGHAT and CDR2 FQNNGV come from the germline V gene. Sequencing targeted TCR beta in T cells from blood (CD8+ and CD4+). Negative isolation was applied to CD8+ and CD4+ T cells, and FACS enrichment was applied to TEMRA cells. This clonotype was found once. Its matching antigen is unknown.

The V and J genes are TRBV11-2 and TRBJ2-5; D perhaps matches TRBD2 (6 bases). Sequences were obtained from CD4+ T cells from PBMCs. The origin of this receptor is a human donor with Susac syndrome. The CDR3 sequence: CASSYTGGMAQYF. DNA for the CDR3: TGTGCCAGCAGCTACACCGGAGGGATGGCCCAGTACTTC.